This T cell receptor beta chain was sequenced for a study of T cells expressing NK-cell markers. For this clonotype: Its specificity is not known.

The CDR3 covers 13 residues. Per the germline V gene, CDR1 is MGHRA and CDR2 is YSYEKL. Study observations and caveats: The study left the HCMV specificity of expanded NKG2C+ T cell clones unresolved.

From its re-call of the 5' RACE reads, TCRdb lists each CDR3 protein once, without DNA. The sample has around 100,000 distinct CDR3 sequences. Source material: blood T cells: a sorted CD56 or NKG2C T cell subset, CD4+ or CD8+ T cells, or bulk PBMC T cells (not recorded which). This receptor was obtained from a woman between 18 and 70 years old in good health. V and J are TRBV4-1 and TRBJ1-1; TCRdb calls TRBD1, which cannot be checked without DNA. The CDR3 loop is CASRQQGVTEAFF.